The 29 T cell receptor beta chains below come from one sample, sequenced in a study of early T cells in non-severe SARS-CoV-2 infection. MiXCR, run by TCRdb on the 5' RACE reads, gives a single entry per CDR3 protein. Among 25,000 to 30,000 distinct CDR3 sequences listed, over 4.5% were seen once. Material for sequencing was whole blood. The receptor set was obtained from an adult who was a healthcare worker with PCR-confirmed SARS-CoV-2 infection or an uninfected control (not recorded which).

This clonotype has just a few counts. The chain joins TRBV6-5 to TRBJ2-1; tentatively, D is TRBD1 (6 bases). Germline CDR1 and CDR2: MNHEY and SVGAGI. Trimming pared 6 bases from V and 7 bases from J, leaving 16 bases between. The CDR3 sequence is 14 residues long. CDR3 nucleotide sequence: TGTGCCAGCAGCAAGGACAGACGTAAAAATGAGCAGTTCTTC. It codes for CASSKDRRKNEQFF.

This clonotype was counted at least ten times. The chain carries TRBV5-4 and TRBJ2-1, with unresolved D. The V end was cut by 4 bases, the J end by 2 bases, with 7 bases between. CDR1 is SGHNT, CDR2 YYREEE, per germline (reference sequence). There are 13 residues in the CDR3. Here the CDR3 DNA reads TGTGCCAGCAGCCCTGGGACCTACAATGAGCAGTTCTTC. Its translation: CASSPGTYNEQFF.

This clonotype was seen ten or more times. The J gene is TRBJ2-1, the V gene TRBV28; 7 bases are a match to TRBD1. J lost 5 bases, V lost 6 bases, and 7 bases had no gene match. CDR3 length: 14 amino acids. Germline V lookup: CDR1 MDHEN, CDR2 SYDVKM. CDR3 bases: TGTGCCAGCAGACAAGGACAGGCCGACAATGAGCAGTTCTTC. Protein sequence: CASRQGQADNEQFF.

The sample holds many counts of this clonotype. The chain uses TRBV7-3 and TRBJ2-1; TRBD2 agrees at 7 bases. This CDR3 is built from 14 residues. CDR1 is SGHTA and CDR2 is FQGTGA in the germline V gene. V shed 3 bases and J 4 bases; nucleotides not matched to a gene: 3. The CDR3: CASSFGLEYNEQFF. The CDR3 region has the DNA TGTGCCAGCAGCTTCGGACTAGAATACAATGAGCAGTTCTTC.

In its sample, this clonotype was seen many times. The chain couples TRBV20-1 to TRBJ2-7; tentative D call: TRBD1 (7 bases). The CDR3 is 17 amino acids. V gave up 5 bases and J gave up 3 bases, with 26 bases separating them. Germline V gene data show CDR1 as DFQATT and CDR2 as SNEGSKA (reference sequence). The CDR3 sequence: CSAGEDRVADDYYEQYF. The CDR3 bases are TGCAGTGCTGGGGAAGACAGGGTAGCGGACGATTACTACGAGCAGTACTTC.

V and J are TRBV20-1 and TRBJ2-2; unclear D gene. The CDR3 has 13 residues. V was pared by 2 bases and J by 0 bases, with 4 bases between. CDR1 DFQATT and CDR2 SNEGSKA come from the germline V gene (reference sequence). The CDR3 here is CSARQTNTGELFF. The CDR3 DNA is TGCAGTGCTAGACAGACGAACACCGGGGAGCTGTTTTTT.

This clonotype was counted at least ten times. The V gene is TRBV20-1, the J gene TRBJ2-7; TRBD2 aligns across 14 bases. This CDR3 spans 17 amino acids. V trimming: 4 bases; J trimming: 2 bases; junction bases outside the gene matches: 10. CDR1 is DFQATT and CDR2 is SNEGSKA in the germline V gene (reference sequence). The CDR3 loop is CSATPTSGRAPPYEQYF. The CDR3 DNA reads TGCAGTGCTACTCCGACTAGCGGGAGGGCTCCCCCCTACGAGCAGTACTTC.

This sequence joins TRBV20-1 and TRBJ2-1; a possible D gene is TRBD2 (6 bases). V was pared by 1 base and J by 3 bases, with 10 bases between. Germline V lookup: CDR1 DFQATT, CDR2 SNEGSKA (reference sequence). CDR3 length: 14 amino acids. Here the CDR3 DNA reads TGCAGTGCTAGAGTAGGGACTCACTACAATGAGCAGTTCTTC. Translation gives CSARVGTHYNEQFF.

In this sample, this clonotype turned up many times. The V call is TRBV9, the J call TRBJ1-1, with D hard to call. The germline V gene has CDR1 SGDLS and CDR2 YYNGEE. The ends were cut back, 0 bases at V and 1 base at J, with 7 bases in the middle. CDR3 length: 14 residues. The DNA of the CDR3 is TGTGCCAGCAGCGTAGGTGCGGGGAACACTGAAGCTTTCTTT. Translation: CASSVGAGNTEAFF.

This clonotype was recorded a few times. The rearrangement links TRBV19 to TRBJ2-1; D remains unclear. The CDR3 runs to 15 residues. Per germline, CDR1 LNHDA and CDR2 SQIVND (reference sequence). The V gene lost 4 bases and the J gene lost 8 bases, with 18 bases spanning the gap. As DNA, the CDR3 is TGTGCCAGTAGTAAAGTTGGACCGACTCTTGATGAGCAGTTCTTC. As protein: CASSKVGPTLDEQFF.

CDR3 sequence: CASSGTTGGRAGELFF. The CDR3 nucleotides read TGCGCCAGCAGCGGAACTACAGGGGGCAGGGCCGGGGAGCTGTTTTTT. J is TRBJ2-2 and V is TRBV5-1; 9 positions match TRBD1. The germline V gene encodes CDR1 SGHRS and CDR2 YFSETQ. Trimming removed 4 bases from V and 6 bases from J; junction bases left unmatched: 10. This CDR3 has 16 amino acids.

This clonotype was recorded at least ten times. The chain has TRBV12-3 or TRBV12-4 and TRBJ1-1; 8 nucleotides line up with TRBD1. Germline trimming cut 5 bases from V and 0 bases from J; bases unmatched to any gene: 8. The CDR3 sequence is 16 residues long. For the CDR3, the DNA is TGTGCCAGCAGTCCTCGGACAGGGATCATGAACACTGAAGCTTTCTTT. Encoded protein: CASSPRTGIMNTEAFF.

This clonotype was observed at least ten times. The V and J genes are TRBV29-1 and TRBJ2-3; 10 bases agree with TRBD2. V was clipped by 5 bases and J by 0 bases; unmatched bases: 2. The CDR3 covers 14 residues. The germline CDR1 and CDR2 sequences are SQVTM and ANQGSEA. The CDR3 DNA sequence: TGCAGCGTTACTAGCGGGGCAAGCACAGATACGCAGTATTTT. Residues: CSVTSGASTDTQYF.

This clonotype was counted many times. CDR3 sequence reads: CASNFRSTGELFF. CDR3 coding DNA: TGTGCCAGCAACTTCAGGAGCACCGGGGAGCTGTTTTTT. The chain recombines TRBV5-6 with TRBJ2-2; D uncertain. The CDR3 extends over 13 amino acids. Per germline, CDR1 SGHDT and CDR2 YYEEEE. The ends were cut back, 6 bases at V and 4 bases at J, with 10 bases in the middle.

Many counts were recorded for this clonotype. This rearrangement joins TRBV5-1 to TRBJ2-5; D not certain. This CDR3 is 15 amino acids long. Between the trimmed V and J ends, which lost 0 bases and 2 bases, there was a span of 11 bases. Germline-derived CDR1 and CDR2 are SGHRS and YFSETQ. CDR3 protein: CASSLERYMQETQYF. The CDR3 DNA is TGCGCCAGCAGCTTGGAGCGCTACATGCAAGAGACCCAGTACTTC.

This clonotype was seen a handful of times. This chain uses TRBV11-3 with TRBJ2-3; 7 bases align to TRBD1. V shed 5 bases and J 4 bases; nucleotides not matched to a gene: 3. Germline V gene sequence: CDR1 SGHNT, CDR2 YENEEA. CDR3 length: 13 amino acids. The CDR3 coding sequence is TGTGCCAGCAGCCCCCAGGGGGCAGATACGCAGTATTTT. The encoded protein is CASSPQGADTQYF.

This clonotype has a count of ten or more. V is TRBV6-5 and J is TRBJ2-1; TRBD2 agrees at 10 bases. Trimming at V came to 0 bases and at J to 7 bases, leaving 6 bases not matched to a gene. Looked up from germline, CDR1 is MNHEY and CDR2 is SVGAGI. This CDR3 comprises 16 residues. The CDR3 DNA is TGTGCCAGCAGTTACTCGAGGCTAGCGGGAGTTAATGAGCAGTTCTTC. Translated: CASSYSRLAGVNEQFF.

This clonotype has ten or more counts. The chain combines TRBV27 with TRBJ2-5; 10 bases line up with TRBD2. Trimming took 5 bases from V and 7 from J; bases not matched to a gene: 10. CDR1 and CDR2 from the germline V gene are MNHEY and SMNVEV (reference sequence). CDR3 size: 15 residues. Here the CDR3 DNA reads TGTGCCAGCAGTCAGAGCGGGAGGGCCGGAGGGACCCAGTACTTC. Translated, it gives CASSQSGRAGGTQYF.

The chain has TRBV20-1 and TRBJ2-7, with 11 bases fitting TRBD1. The CDR3 has 15 residues. CDR1 is DFQATT and CDR2 is SNEGSKA in the germline V gene (reference sequence). V lost 6 bases, J lost 6 bases, and 13 bases stayed unmatched. CDR3 DNA: TGCAGTGCAGCCGGGACAGGGGGATTCCTAGGCGAGCAGTACTTC. Its translation is CSAAGTGGFLGEQYF.

This clonotype was seen many times. The V and J genes are TRBV28 and TRBJ2-7; D is ambiguous. Between the trimmed V and J ends, which lost 3 bases and 4 bases, there was a span of 7 bases. Germline V lookup: CDR1 MDHEN, CDR2 SYDVKM. The CDR3 is 12 residues long. For the CDR3, the DNA is TGTGCCAGCAGTTTGTCTCGTTACGAGCAGTACTTC. Protein: CASSLSRYEQYF.

This clonotype was found many times. The chain employs TRBV7-9 and TRBJ2-5; TRBD2 matches at 10 bases. The CDR3 spans 16 residues. The junction had 6 bases not matched to a gene; V was cut back by 5 bases and J by 0 bases. The germline gives CDR1 SEHNR, CDR2 FQNEAQ (reference sequence). CDR3 in amino acids: CASSPGTSAYQETQYF. In nucleotides, the CDR3 is TGTGCCAGCAGCCCAGGGACTAGCGCGTACCAAGAGACCCAGTACTTC.

This clonotype was counted many times. This rearrangement joins TRBV5-4 to TRBJ2-2; the D is unclear. Trimming took off 0 bases at V and 1 base at J, with 10 bases between the two ends. Germline CDR1 SGHNT, CDR2 YYREEE (reference sequence). This CDR3 comprises 16 residues. The CDR3, as DNA: TGTGCCAGCAGCTTGGCCTCCATACGGAACACCGGGGAGCTGTTTTTT. Its protein product is CASSLASIRNTGELFF. Using reference TRBV5-4 and TRBJ2-2 for the parts outside the CDR3, the full variable domain is ETGVTQSPTHLIKTRGQQVTLRCSSQSGHNTVSWYQQALGQGPQFIFQYYREEENGRGNFPPRFSGLQFPNYSSELNVNALELDDSALYLCASSLASIRNTGELFFGEGSRLTVL.

Ten or more counts support this clonotype. The chain is built from TRBV5-5 and TRBJ2-1, with D perhaps matching TRBD1 or TRBD2 (5 bases each). This CDR3 spans 15 amino acids. The ends were cut back, 3 bases at V and 4 bases at J, with 14 bases in the middle. Germline V CDR1 and CDR2: SGHKS, YYEKEE (reference sequence). CDR3 protein: CASSYRDAGYNEQFF. The DNA of the CDR3 is TGTGCCAGCAGCTACCGGGACGCCGGATACAATGAGCAGTTCTTC.

In its sample, this clonotype was seen many times. The chain has TRBV18 and TRBJ2-1; a weak D match, TRBD1 (6 bases). V was pared by 3 bases and J by 1 base, with 10 bases between. The germline V gene has CDR1 KGHSH and CDR2 LQKENI. The CDR3 loop spans 15 amino acids. This CDR3 is CASSPGQNSYNEQFF. CDR3 in DNA: TGTGCCAGCTCACCCGGACAGAATTCCTACAATGAGCAGTTCTTC.

In this sample, this clonotype turned up many times. The chain combines TRBV29-1 with TRBJ1-3; no reliable D call. V gave up 3 bases and J gave up 3 bases, with 6 bases separating them. Per germline, CDR1 SQVTM and CDR2 ANQGSEA. CDR3 length equals 12 residues. CDR3 amino acids: CSVDSGGNTIYF. CDR3 nucleotides: TGCAGCGTTGATAGTGGTGGAAACACCATATATTTT. The whole variable domain, filled in from reference TRBV29-1 and TRBJ1-3, reads SAVISQKPSRDICQRGTSLTIQCQVDSQVTMMFWYRQQPGQSLTLIATANQGSEATYESGFVIDKFPISRPNLTFSTLTVSNMSPEDSSIYLCSVDSGGNTIYFGEGSWLTVV.

This clonotype is deemed medium-sized (0.01 to 0.1%). The genes are TRBV4-1 and TRBJ2-2; 7 bases map to TRBD2. The CDR3 covers 16 residues. The V and J ends lost 0 bases and 4 bases, in that order; junction bases with no gene match: 5. Germline V gives CDR1 MGHRA, CDR2 YSYEKL. CDR3 region: CASSQDRLAVTGELFF. The CDR3 DNA is TGCGCCAGCAGCCAAGATAGGCTAGCGGTCACCGGGGAGCTGTTTTTT.

This clonotype was detected ten times or more. J is TRBJ2-7 and V is TRBV28; TRBD1 is a possible D gene (5 bases). Trimming shortened V by 2 bases and J by 6 bases, and 8 bases separated the two germline ends. The CDR3 totals 12 residues. Germline CDR1 MDHEN, CDR2 SYDVKM. For the CDR3, the DNA is TGTGCCAGCAGTTTAATTAGGGGCGAGCAGTACTTC. Translation: CASSLIRGEQYF.

V usage is TRBV7-8 and J usage is TRBJ2-1; 8 bases line up with TRBD2. Looked up from germline, CDR1 is SGHVS and CDR2 is FQNEAQ. After removal of 10 bases from V and 0 bases from J, the junction contained 14 bases not matched to a gene. This CDR3 is 17 amino acids long. CDR3 loop: CATLAGGSTVSYNEQFF. The CDR3 nucleotides are TGTGCCACCCTCGCGGGAGGATCGACTGTCTCCTACAATGAGCAGTTCTTC.

This clonotype was found many times. In DNA form, the CDR3 reads TGCGCCAGCAGCTTTTTGTCAGGGGAACAGACCCAGTACTTC. As protein: CASSFLSGEQTQYF. V gene TRBV5-1 combines with J gene TRBJ2-5; D is possibly TRBD1 (6 bases). The CDR3 runs to 14 residues. The V end was cut by 2 bases, the J end by 6 bases, with 14 bases between. Looked up from germline, CDR1 is SGHRS and CDR2 is YFSETQ.